The T cell receptor beta chain described here comes from a study of CD8+ T cells in alopecia areata. CDR1 and CDR2 (germline): MNHEY, SVGAGI. Trimming took off 2 bases at V and 7 bases at J, with 17 bases between the two ends. This CDR3 spans 15 amino acids. Study findings and constraints: Tissue-resident alphabeta T cells belonging to normal skin likewise get sequenced within scalp specimens. Persistence during tofacitinib was seen for many expanded lesional clones in scalp and blood.

A word on this clone: The antigen is unknown.

The treatment is: oral pan-JAK inhibitor, 5-10 mg twice daily. Sorting separated CD4+ and CD8+ T cells out of PBMCs. Extracted RNA was reverse transcribed into cDNA, the sequencing template. Sequenced by immunoSEQ multiplex PCR; TCRdb stores in-frame clones only, minus some. The sample consists of some 170,000 clones, about 61% of them appearing once. The specimen comprised CD4+ T cells sorted from blood, sampled between weeks 55 and 65, from a patient treated with tofacitinib. The J gene is TRBJ1-2, the V gene TRBV6-5, with D uncertain. The source of this sequence is a human donor with alopecia areata. The CDR3 region is CASSYRELGISGYTF. The DNA for the CDR3 is TGTGCCAGCAGTTACAGGGAGCTCGGGATAAGTGGCTACACCTTC.